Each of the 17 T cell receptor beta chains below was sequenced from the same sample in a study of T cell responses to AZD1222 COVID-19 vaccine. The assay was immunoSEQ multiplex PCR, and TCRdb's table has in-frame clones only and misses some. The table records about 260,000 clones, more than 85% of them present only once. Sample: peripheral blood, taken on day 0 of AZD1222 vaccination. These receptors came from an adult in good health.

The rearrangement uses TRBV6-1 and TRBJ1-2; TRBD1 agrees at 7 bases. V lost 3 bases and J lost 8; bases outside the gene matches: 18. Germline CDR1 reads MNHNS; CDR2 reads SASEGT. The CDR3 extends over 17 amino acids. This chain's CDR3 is CASSEDFGTAYFEGYTF. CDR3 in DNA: TGTGCCAGCAGTGAGGATTTCGGGACAGCCTACTTCGAGGGCTACACCTTC.

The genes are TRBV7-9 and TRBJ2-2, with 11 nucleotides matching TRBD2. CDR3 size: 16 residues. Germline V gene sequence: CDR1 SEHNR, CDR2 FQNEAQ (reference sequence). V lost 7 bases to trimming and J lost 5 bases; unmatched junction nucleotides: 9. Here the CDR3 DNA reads TGTGCCAGCACCCAGCTAGCGGGAGGCTCTACCGGGGAGCTGTTTTTT. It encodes CASTQLAGGSTGELFF.

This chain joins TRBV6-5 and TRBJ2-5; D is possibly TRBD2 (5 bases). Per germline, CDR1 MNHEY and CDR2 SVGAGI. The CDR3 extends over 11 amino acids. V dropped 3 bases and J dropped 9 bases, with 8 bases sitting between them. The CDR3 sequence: CASSYKAAQYF. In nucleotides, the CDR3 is TGTGCCAGCAGTTATAAAGCGGCCCAGTACTTC.

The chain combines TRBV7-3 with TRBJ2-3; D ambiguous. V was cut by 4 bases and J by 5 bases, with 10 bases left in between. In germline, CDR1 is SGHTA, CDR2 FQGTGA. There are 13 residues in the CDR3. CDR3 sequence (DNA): TGTGCCAGCAGCTCCTTCGACGTAGATACGCAGTATTTT. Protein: CASSSFDVDTQYF.

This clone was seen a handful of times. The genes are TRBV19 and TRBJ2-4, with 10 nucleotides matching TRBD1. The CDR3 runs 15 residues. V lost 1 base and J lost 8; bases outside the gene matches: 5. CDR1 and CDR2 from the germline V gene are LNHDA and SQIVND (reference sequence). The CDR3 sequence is CASSIGQGAVDIQYF. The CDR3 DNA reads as TGTGCCAGTAGTATAGGACAGGGGGCGGTAGACATTCAGTACTTC.

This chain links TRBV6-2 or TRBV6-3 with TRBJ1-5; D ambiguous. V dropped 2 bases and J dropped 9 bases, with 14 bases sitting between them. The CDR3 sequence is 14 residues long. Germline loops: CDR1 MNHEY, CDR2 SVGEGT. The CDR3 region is CASSYTRAASPQHF. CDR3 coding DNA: TGTGCCAGCAGTTACACCCGGGCCGCTTCGCCCCAGCATTTT.

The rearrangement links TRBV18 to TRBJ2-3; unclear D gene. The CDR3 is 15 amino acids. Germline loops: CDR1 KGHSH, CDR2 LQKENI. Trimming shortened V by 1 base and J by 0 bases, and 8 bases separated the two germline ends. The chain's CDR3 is CASSPRVTSTDTQYF. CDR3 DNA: TGTGCCAGCTCACCACGAGTGACTAGCACAGATACGCAGTATTTT. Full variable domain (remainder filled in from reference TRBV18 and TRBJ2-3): NAGVMQNPRHLVRRRGQEARLRCSPMKGHSHVYWYRQLPEEGLKFMVYLQKENIIDESGMPKERFSAEFPKEGPSILRIQQVVRGDSAAYFCASSPRVTSTDTQYFGPGTRLTVL.

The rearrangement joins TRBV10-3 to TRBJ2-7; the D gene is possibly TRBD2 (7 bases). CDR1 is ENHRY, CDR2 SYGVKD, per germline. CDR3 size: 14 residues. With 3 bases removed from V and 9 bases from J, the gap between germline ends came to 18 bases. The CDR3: CAISDDTLGGPQYF. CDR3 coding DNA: TGTGCCATCAGTGATGATACTCTGGGGGGGCCGCAGTACTTC.

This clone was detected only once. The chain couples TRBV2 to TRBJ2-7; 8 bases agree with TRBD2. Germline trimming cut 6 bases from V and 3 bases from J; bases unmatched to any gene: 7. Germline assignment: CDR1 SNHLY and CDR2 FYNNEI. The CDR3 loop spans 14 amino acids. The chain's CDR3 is CASRRRAGDYEQYF. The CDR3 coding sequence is TGTGCCAGCAGGAGGAGAGCGGGGGACTACGAGCAGTACTTC.

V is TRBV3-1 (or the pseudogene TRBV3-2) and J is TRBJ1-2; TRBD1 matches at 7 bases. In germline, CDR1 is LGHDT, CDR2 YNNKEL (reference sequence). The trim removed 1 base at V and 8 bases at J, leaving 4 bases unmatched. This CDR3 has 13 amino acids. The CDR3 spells CASSQGQGQGYTF. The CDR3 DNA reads TGTGCCAGCAGCCAAGGACAGGGCCAAGGCTACACCTTC.

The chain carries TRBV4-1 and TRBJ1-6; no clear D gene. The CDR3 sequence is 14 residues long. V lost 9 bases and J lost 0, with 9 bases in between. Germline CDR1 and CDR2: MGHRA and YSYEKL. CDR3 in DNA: TGCGCCAGTAAGGACGGCTCCTATAATTCACCCCTCCACTTT. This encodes CASKDGSYNSPLHF.

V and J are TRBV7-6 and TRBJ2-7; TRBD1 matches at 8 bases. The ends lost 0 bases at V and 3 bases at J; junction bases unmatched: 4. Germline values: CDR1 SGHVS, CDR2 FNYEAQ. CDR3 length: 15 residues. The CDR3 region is CASSLARTGNYEQYF. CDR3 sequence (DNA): TGTGCCAGCAGCTTAGCGCGGACAGGGAACTACGAGCAGTACTTC.

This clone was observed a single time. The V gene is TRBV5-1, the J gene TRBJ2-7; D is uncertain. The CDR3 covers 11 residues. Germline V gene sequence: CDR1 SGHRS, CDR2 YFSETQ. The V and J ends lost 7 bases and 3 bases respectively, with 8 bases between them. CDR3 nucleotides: TGCGCCAGCTCCGGCAGCTACGAGCAGTACTTC. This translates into CASSGSYEQYF.

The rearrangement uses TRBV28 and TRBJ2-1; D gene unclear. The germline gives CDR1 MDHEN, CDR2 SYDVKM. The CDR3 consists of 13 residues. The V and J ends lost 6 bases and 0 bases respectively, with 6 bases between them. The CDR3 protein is CASSKISYNEQFF. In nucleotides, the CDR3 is TGTGCCAGCAGCAAGATCTCCTACAATGAGCAGTTCTTC.

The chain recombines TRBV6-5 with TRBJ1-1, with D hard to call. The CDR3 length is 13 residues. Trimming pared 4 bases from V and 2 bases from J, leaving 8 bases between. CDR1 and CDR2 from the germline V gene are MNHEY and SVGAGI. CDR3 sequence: CASSWQINTEAFF. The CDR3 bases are TGTGCCAGCAGTTGGCAAATCAACACTGAAGCTTTCTTT.

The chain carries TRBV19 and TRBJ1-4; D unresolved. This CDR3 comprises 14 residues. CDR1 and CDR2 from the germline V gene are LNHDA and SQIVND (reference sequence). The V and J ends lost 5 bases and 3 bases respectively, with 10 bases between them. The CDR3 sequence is CASSPHSPNEKLFF. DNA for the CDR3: TGTGCCAGTAGTCCACACTCTCCTAATGAAAAACTGTTTTTT.

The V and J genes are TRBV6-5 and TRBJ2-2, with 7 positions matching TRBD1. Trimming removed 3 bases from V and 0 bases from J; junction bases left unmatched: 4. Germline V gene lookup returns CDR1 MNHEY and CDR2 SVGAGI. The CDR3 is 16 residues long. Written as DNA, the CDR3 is TGTGCCAGCAGTTATTGGGGACAGTCGAACACCGGGGAGCTGTTTTTT. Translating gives CASSYWGQSNTGELFF.